This paragraph reports one TCR beta chain. Its antigen is as yet unknown. Germline loops: CDR1 MNHEY, CDR2 SMNVEV (reference sequence). V was cut by 3 bases and J by 0 bases, with 7 bases left in between. The CDR3 spans 14 residues. This sample stems from a study of T-cell reconstitution after alpha-beta-depleted transplantation in children. Whole-study findings and limits: At around two months after transplant, the alpha-beta T cells were reportedly derived from several hundred expanded clones that came from non-depleted graft cells.

The TCRbeta library was prepared with unique molecular identifiers. Via MiXCR, TCRdb re-called the PCR reads, giving one row per CDR3 protein. The table lists almost 500,000 distinct CDR3 sequences, over 9.5% of them singletons, with just over 2% in the top ten. The sequenced sample was PBMCs, obtained before TCRalphabeta/CD19-depleted stem cell transplant. This clonotype was obtained from a child aged 2 to 10 with inherited bone marrow failure, due to receive a stem cell transplant. The V gene is TRBV27, the J gene TRBJ2-3; D unresolved. The CDR3 protein is CASSFFPSTDTQYF. The CDR3 DNA sequence: TGTGCCAGCAGTTTCTTCCCGAGCACAGATACGCAGTATTTT.